This entry is about one TCR beta chain. V dropped 4 bases and J dropped 7 bases, with 11 bases sitting between them. The CDR3 covers 14 residues. Germline values: CDR1 SNHLY, CDR2 FYNNEI. This sample is part of a study of cytomegalovirus exposure and HLA in healthy donors. The method was immunoSEQ multiplex PCR; TCRdb's version includes in-frame clones alone and lacks a portion of them. Of 110,000 or so clones in the sample, around nine tenths were seen once. The rearrangement links TRBV2 to TRBJ1-6; D gene uncertain. The clonotype comes from a woman younger than 30 in good health and CMV-seronegative. Sequencing was performed on PBMCs. The CDR3 bases are TGTGCCAGCAGTGGGGAGTCCGGCAATTCACCCCTCCACTTT. It specifies CASSGESGNSPLHF.